This entry describes one TCR beta chain. It lacks a known antigen. Base qualities are missing; no much larger clone stands one base away. This record belongs to a study of identical twins (dated by TCRdb to about 2016). The study in broad terms: To test whether fetal clonotypes persist, the study used deep sequencing on TCR alpha and beta repertoires from monozygotic twins, unrelated adults of various ages, and cord blood. To rule out contamination, replicate twin experiments were performed at different times with different library preparation protocols.

Only healthy Caucasian donors were included. The research as a whole found: In beta out-of-frame sequences, excess twin sharing was weaker, because having fewer shared sequences lowered the signal-to-noise ratio. In monozygotic twins, out-of-frame TCR alpha sharing was systematically underestimated by recombination models, although the models agreed with sharing between unrelated individuals. Fewer insertions were carried by abundant cord blood beta clonotypes, a similar but weaker trend appeared in young adult naive repertoires, and no such trend appeared in memory repertoires. Zero-insertion analyses could be partly confounded by invariant T cells such as MAIT and iNKT, although diverse VJ usage argued against such confounding for most clonotypes. Compared with coincidental sharing between unrelated individuals, out-of-frame TCR alpha sequences shared between twins had an excess of sequences with low generation probability. Conclusions relied on cross-sectional statistical analysis, since the same donors could not be followed over many years.

Library preparation employed 5' RACE. The instrument given in TCRdb is Illumina HiSeq 2000. Template switching added a universal primer binding site, and the final cDNA carried a unique molecular identifier that allowed TCR cDNA molecules to be counted accurately. Specific primers in the conserved constant-segment region were used to synthesize first-strand cDNA for TCR alpha and beta chains. Each cDNA library was double barcoded, with a SMART-Mk sample barcode plus Illumina barcodes, to control for contamination. Two successive PCR steps introduced TruSeq adapter sequences along with Illumina sample barcodes. The Illumina HiSeq platform was used with custom primers to sequence TCR alpha and beta cDNA libraries. In the original analysis: Raw reads were processed with MiGEC to extract unique molecular identifiers, and MiXCR was used to determine CDR3 positions. For each individual, recombination models were inferred using an EM algorithm with the repgenHMM and IGoR tools. Shared clonotype analysis was performed with the tcR package in R, normalizing sharing by the product of cloneset sizes. Out-of-frame nonproductive sequences were analyzed to study raw recombination free of thymic and clonal selection effects. TCRdb reran the public reads through fastp at Q25 and MiXCR, keeping productive beta chains. Here each entry gathers all rows of one CDR3 protein and keeps the most common genes and DNA. TCRdb's processing, not the authors' own work, is the source of the V and J calls. This sample lists 1,800,000 or so distinct CDR3 sequences; about 32% were detected once. The ten largest clones capture over 0.25% of the sample.

Here V drops 5 bases and J drops 11 bases, and the junction holds 14 bases not matched to any gene. Including cysteine and phenylalanine, the CDR3 has 15 amino acids. Here the CDR3 DNA is all that survives: 45 bases in frame from base 1. The sequenced sample consisted of cord blood. This TCR was sampled from a newborn girl in good health. Here the chain combines TRBV12-3 or TRBV12-4 and TRBJ2-5, with 10 junctional bases fitting TRBD2. CDR3 protein: CASSLKRGGYNEQYF. At the DNA level, the sequence is TGTGCCAGCAGTCTGAAGCGGGGGGGTTACAATGAGCAGTACTTC.